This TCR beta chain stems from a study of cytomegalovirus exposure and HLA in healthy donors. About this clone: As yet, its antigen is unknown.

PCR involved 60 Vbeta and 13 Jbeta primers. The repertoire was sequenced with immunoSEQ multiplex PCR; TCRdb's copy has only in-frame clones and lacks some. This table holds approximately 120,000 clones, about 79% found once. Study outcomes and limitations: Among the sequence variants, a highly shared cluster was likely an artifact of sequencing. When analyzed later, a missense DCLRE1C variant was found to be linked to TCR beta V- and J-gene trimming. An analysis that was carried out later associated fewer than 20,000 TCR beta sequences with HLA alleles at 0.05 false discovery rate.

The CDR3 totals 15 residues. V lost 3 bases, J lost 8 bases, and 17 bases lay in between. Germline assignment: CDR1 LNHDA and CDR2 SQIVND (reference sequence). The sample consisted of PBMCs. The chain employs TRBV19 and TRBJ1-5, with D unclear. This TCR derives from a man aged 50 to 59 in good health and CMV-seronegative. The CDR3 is CASSIRRQTEEPQHF. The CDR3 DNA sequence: TGTGCCAGTAGTATCCGCCGGCAGACCGAGGAGCCCCAGCATTTT.